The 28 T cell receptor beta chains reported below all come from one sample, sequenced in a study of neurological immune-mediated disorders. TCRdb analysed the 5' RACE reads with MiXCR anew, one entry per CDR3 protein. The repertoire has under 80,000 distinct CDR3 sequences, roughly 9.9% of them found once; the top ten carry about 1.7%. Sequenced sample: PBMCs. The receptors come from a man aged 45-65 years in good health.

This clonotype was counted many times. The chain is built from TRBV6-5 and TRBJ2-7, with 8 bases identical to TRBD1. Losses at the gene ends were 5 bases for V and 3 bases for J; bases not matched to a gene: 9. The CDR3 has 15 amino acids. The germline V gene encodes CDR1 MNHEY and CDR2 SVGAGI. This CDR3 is CASSNPGQVSYEQYF. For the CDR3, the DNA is TGTGCCAGCAGTAACCCGGGACAGGTTAGCTACGAGCAGTACTTC.

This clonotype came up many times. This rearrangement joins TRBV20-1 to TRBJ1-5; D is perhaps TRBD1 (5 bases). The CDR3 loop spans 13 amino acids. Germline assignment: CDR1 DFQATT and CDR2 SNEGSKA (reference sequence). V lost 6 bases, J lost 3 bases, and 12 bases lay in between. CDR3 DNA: TGCAGTGCCTCAGGGACTACCAATCAGCCCCAGCATTTT. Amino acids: CSASGTTNQPQHF.

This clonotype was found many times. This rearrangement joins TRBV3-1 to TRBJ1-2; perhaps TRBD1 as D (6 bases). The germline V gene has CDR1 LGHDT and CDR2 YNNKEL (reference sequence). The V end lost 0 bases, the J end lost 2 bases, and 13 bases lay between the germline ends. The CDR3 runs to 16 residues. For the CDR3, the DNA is TGTGCCAGCAGCCAAGACTACAGGGTGGGGAACTATGGCTACACCTTC. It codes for CASSQDYRVGNYGYTF.

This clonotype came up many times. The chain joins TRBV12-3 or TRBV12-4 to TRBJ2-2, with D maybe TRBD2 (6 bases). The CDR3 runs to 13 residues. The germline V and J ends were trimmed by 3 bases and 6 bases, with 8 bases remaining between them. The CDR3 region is CASSFGGSGELFF. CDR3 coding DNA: TGTGCCAGCAGTTTTGGGGGGTCCGGGGAGCTGTTTTTT.

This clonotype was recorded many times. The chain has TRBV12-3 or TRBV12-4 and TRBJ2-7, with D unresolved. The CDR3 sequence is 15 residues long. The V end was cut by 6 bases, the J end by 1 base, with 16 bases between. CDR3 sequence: CASSGRWYDSYEQYF. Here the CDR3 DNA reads TGTGCCAGCAGCGGCCGGTGGTACGATTCCTACGAGCAGTACTTC.

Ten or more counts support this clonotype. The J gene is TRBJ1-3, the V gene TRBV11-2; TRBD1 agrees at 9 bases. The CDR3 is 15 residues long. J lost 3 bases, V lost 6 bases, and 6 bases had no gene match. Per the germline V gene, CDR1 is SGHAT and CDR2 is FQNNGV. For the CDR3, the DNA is TGTGCCAGCAGGTCCGGGACAGGGAATGGAAACACCATATATTTT. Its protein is CASRSGTGNGNTIYF.

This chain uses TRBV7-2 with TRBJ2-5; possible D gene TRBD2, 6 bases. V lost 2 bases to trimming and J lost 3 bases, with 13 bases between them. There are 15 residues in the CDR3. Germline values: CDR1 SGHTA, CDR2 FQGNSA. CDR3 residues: CASSLSVRGKETQYF. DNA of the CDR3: TGTGCCAGCAGCTTATCCGTGCGGGGCAAAGAGACCCAGTACTTC.

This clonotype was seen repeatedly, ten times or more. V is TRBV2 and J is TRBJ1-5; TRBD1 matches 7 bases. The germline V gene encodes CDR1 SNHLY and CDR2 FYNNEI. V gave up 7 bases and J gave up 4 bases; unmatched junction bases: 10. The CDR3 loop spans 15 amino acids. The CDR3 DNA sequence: TGTGCCAGCAAACGTTGGACAGGTGGGAATCAGCCCCAGCATTTT. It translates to CASKRWTGGNQPQHF.

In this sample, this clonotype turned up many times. The DNA of the CDR3 is TGTGCCAGCAGAGCGACTAGCGGGGGCTCCGGCGGCGACAATGAGCAGTTCTTC. It codes for CASRATSGGSGGDNEQFF. The rearrangement links TRBV2 to TRBJ2-1; TRBD2 agrees at 12 bases. This CDR3 has 18 residues. Germline trimming cut 6 bases from V and 5 bases from J; bases unmatched to any gene: 14. Per the germline V gene, CDR1 is SNHLY and CDR2 is FYNNEI.

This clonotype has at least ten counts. This CDR3 reads CATKDGANYGYTF. CDR3 DNA: TGTGCCACCAAGGACGGTGCTAACTATGGCTACACCTTC. The chain joins TRBV28 to TRBJ1-2; D remains ambiguous. V lost 10 bases to trimming and J lost 0 bases, with 12 bases between them. CDR1 is MDHEN, CDR2 SYDVKM, per germline. The CDR3 loop spans 13 amino acids.

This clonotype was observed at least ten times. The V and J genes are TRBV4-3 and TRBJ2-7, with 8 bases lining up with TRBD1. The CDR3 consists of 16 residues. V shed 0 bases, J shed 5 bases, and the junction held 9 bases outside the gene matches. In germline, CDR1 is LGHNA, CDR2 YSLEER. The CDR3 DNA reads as TGCGCCAGCAGCCAAGATGGCAGGACAGGGTTCCACGAGCAGTACTTC. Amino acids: CASSQDGRTGFHEQYF.

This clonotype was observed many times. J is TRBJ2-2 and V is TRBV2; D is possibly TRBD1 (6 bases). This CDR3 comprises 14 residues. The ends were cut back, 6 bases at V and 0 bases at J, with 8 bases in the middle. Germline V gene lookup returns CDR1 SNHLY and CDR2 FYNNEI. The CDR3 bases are TGTGCCAGCAGGTGGGACACGAACACCGGGGAGCTGTTTTTT. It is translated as CASRWDTNTGELFF.

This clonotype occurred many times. In DNA, the CDR3 is TGCGCCAGCAGCCAAGCCTACTCAGGGGTTGGGGTTTACAATGAGCAGTTCTTC. This translates into CASSQAYSGVGVYNEQFF. The chain carries TRBV4-3 and TRBJ2-1, with D possibly TRBD1 on 6 matching bases. Germline assignment: CDR1 LGHNA and CDR2 YSLEER. The CDR3 spans 18 residues. Trimming took 1 base from V and 4 from J, leaving 20 bases between them.

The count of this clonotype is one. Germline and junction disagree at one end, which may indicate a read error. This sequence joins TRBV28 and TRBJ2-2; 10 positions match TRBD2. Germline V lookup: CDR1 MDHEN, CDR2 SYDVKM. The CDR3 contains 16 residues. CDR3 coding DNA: TGTGCCAGTAGTTACCCCTTAGCGGGAGGTACCGGGAAGCTGTTTTTT. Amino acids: CASSYPLAGGTGKLFF.

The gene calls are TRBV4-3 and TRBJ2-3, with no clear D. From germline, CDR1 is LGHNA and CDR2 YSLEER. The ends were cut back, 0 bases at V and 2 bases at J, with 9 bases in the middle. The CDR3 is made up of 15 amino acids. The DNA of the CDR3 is TGCGCCAGCAGCCAAGAAGCAAGTGACACAGATACGCAGTATTTT. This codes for CASSQEASDTDTQYF.

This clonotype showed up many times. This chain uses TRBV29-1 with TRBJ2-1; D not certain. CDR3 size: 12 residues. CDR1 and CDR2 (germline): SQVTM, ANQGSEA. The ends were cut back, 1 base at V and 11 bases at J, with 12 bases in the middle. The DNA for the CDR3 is TGCAGCGTTGAAGGTCCAGAAAGCAAGCAGTTCTTC. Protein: CSVEGPESKQFF.

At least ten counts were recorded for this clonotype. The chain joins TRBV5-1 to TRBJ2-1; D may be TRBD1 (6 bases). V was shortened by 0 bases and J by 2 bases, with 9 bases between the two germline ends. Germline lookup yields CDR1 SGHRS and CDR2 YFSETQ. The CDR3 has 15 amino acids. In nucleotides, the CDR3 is TGCGCCAGCAGCTTGGACAGGGCAACCTACAATGAGCAGTTCTTC. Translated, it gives CASSLDRATYNEQFF.

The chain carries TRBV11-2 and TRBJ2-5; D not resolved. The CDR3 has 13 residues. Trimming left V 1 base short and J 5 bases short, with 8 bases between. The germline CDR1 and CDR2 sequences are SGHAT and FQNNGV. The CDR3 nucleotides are TGTGCCAGCAGCTTAGGCCATCTGGAGACCCAGTACTTC. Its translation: CASSLGHLETQYF.

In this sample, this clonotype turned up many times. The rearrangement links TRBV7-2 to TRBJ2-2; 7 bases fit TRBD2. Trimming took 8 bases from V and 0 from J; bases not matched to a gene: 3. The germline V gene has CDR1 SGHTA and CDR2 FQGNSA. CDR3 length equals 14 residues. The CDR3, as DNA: TGTGCCAGCCTCGGGAGGACGAACACCGGGGAGCTGTTTTTT. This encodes CASLGRTNTGELFF.

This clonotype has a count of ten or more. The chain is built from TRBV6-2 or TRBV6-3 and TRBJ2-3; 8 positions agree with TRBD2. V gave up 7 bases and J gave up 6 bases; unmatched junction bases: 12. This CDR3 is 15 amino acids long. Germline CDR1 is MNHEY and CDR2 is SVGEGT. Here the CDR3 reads CASKTLAGPADTQYF. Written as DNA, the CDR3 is TGTGCCAGCAAGACCCTAGCGGGTCCCGCCGATACGCAGTATTTT.

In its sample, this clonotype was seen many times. In DNA form, the CDR3 reads TGTGCCAGCAGCTTACTAGTCGGGGGTACGCAGCCCCAGCATTTT. It translates to CASSLLVGGTQPQHF. The V and J genes are TRBV7-2 and TRBJ1-5, with D possibly matching TRBD1 (5 bases). Germline V gene data show CDR1 as SGHTA and CDR2 as FQGNSA. CDR3 length: 15 residues. The ends were cut back, 2 bases at V and 7 bases at J, with 15 bases in the middle.

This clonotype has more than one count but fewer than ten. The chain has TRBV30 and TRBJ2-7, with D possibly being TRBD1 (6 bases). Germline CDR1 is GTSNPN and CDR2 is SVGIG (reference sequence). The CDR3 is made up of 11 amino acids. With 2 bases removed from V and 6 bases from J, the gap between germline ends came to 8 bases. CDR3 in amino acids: CAWSSGVEQYF. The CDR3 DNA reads TGTGCCTGGAGTTCAGGGGTCGAGCAGTACTTC.

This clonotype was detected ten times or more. Here the CDR3 DNA reads TGCGCCAGCAGCCGAAAAGACAGGGGCGAGAATTCACCCCTCCACTTT. It translates to CASSRKDRGENSPLHF. The V gene is TRBV5-1, the J gene TRBJ1-6, with TRBD1 identical over 8 bases. Germline CDR1 reads SGHRS; CDR2 reads YFSETQ. V lost 4 bases, J lost 7 bases, and 10 bases stayed unmatched. The CDR3 totals 16 residues.

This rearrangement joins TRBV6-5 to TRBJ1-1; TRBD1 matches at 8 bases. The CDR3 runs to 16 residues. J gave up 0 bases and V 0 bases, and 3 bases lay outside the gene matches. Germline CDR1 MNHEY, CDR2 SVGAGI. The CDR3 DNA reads TGTGCCAGCAGTTACTCCGGGACAGGAGTGAACACTGAAGCTTTCTTT. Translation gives CASSYSGTGVNTEAFF.

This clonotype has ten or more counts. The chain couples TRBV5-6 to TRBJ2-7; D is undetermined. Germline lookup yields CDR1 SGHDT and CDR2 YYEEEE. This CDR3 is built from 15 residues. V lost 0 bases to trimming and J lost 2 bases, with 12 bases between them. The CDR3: CASSLGPAGAYEQYF. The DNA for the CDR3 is TGTGCCAGCAGCTTGGGGCCAGCTGGAGCCTACGAGCAGTACTTC.

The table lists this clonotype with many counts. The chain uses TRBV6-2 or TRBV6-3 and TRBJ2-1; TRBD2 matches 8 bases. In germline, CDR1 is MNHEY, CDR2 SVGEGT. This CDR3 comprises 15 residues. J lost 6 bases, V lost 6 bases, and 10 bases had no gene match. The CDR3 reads CASRILAGGPNEQFF. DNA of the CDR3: TGTGCCAGCAGGATCCTAGCGGGCGGCCCCAATGAGCAGTTCTTC.

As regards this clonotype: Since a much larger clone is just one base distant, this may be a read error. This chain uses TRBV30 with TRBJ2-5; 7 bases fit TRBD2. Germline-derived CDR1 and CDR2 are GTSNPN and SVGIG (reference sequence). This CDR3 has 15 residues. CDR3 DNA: TGTGCCTGGAGTGTGGGAGGGGCAGCCCAAGAGACCCATTACTTC. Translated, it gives CAWSVGGAAQETHYF.

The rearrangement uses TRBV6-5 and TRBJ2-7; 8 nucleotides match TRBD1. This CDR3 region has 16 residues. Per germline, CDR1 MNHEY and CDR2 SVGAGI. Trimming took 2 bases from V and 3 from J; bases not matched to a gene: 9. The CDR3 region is CASSYRGTGSFYEQYF. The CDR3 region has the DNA TGTGCCAGCAGTTACAGGGGGACAGGCAGTTTCTACGAGCAGTACTTC.